These T cell receptor beta chains were read from a single sample in a study of vaccination effects on CD4 cells after COVID-19. These TCRs' antigens remain unknown. Assay: immunoSEQ multiplex PCR; the TCRdb copy retains only in-frame clones and omits some. The table records some 28,000 clones, about 81% of them present only once. This specimen consisted of CD4+ T cells from PBMCs cultured with SARS-CoV-2 spike peptides, obtained before COVID-19 vaccination. The receptors here all came from a human donor who received a COVID-19 vaccine. Each CDR3 is given with its conserved first and last residue. The D gene is left open where the match is weak. Size values are once, few and many counts, or a class for expanded clones, and some rows have none.

d_call: TRBD1
clone_size: once
j_call: TRBJ1-3
v_call: TRBV19
cdr3_aa: CASSSTWDRERRNTIYF
cdr3_nt: TGTGCCAGTAGTTCGACGTGGGACAGGGAGCGCCGAAACACCATATATTTT

d_call: -
clone_size: -
j_call: TRBJ1-2
v_call: TRBV6-5
cdr3_aa: CASSYSGGGYTF
cdr3_nt: TGTGCCAGCAGTTACTCAGGGGGTGGCTACACCTTC

d_call: TRBD2
clone_size: -
j_call: TRBJ2-1
v_call: TRBV5-1
cdr3_aa: CASSSGGTSGNNEQFF
cdr3_nt: TGCGCCAGCAGCTCGGGCGGGACTAGCGGTAACAATGAGCAGTTCTTC

d_call: -
clone_size: -
j_call: TRBJ1-1
v_call: TRBV12-3/TRBV12-4
cdr3_aa: CASSWTASEAFF
cdr3_nt: TGTGCCAGCAGTTGGACGGCTTCTGAAGCTTTCTTT

d_call: TRBD2
clone_size: -
j_call: TRBJ2-7
v_call: TRBV7-6
cdr3_aa: CASSYGTSGPYEQYF
cdr3_nt: TGTGCCAGCAGCTACGGGACTAGCGGTCCCTACGAGCAGTACTTC

d_call: TRBD1
clone_size: -
j_call: TRBJ2-1
v_call: TRBV30
cdr3_aa: CATTGTGVHNEQFF
cdr3_nt: TGTGCCACAACCGGGACAGGGGTCCACAATGAGCAGTTCTTC

d_call: -
clone_size: -
j_call: TRBJ2-1
v_call: TRBV9
cdr3_aa: CASSVEWGGTGRNEQFF
cdr3_nt: TGTGCCAGCAGCGTAGAGTGGGGGGGGACAGGCCGCAATGAGCAGTTCTTC

d_call: -
clone_size: few
j_call: TRBJ1-1
v_call: TRBV5-1
cdr3_aa: CASSLSIGQANTEAFF
cdr3_nt: TGCGCCAGCAGCTTGTCAATAGGGCAGGCGAACACTGAAGCTTTCTTT

d_call: -
clone_size: -
j_call: TRBJ1-2
v_call: TRBV5-1
cdr3_aa: CASSSTGRLRYGYTF
cdr3_nt: TGCGCCAGCAGCTCTACAGGGCGGCTGAGGTATGGCTACACCTTC

d_call: -
clone_size: -
j_call: TRBJ1-4
v_call: TRBV25-1
cdr3_aa: CASSEFGGGGEKLFF
cdr3_nt: TGTGCCAGCAGTGAATTTGGGGGGGGAGGTGAAAAACTGTTTTTT

d_call: -
clone_size: -
j_call: TRBJ1-1
v_call: TRBV7-9
cdr3_aa: CASSSDQGLATEAFF
cdr3_nt: TGTGCCAGCAGCTCAGATCAGGGTTTGGCGACTGAAGCTTTCTTT

d_call: -
clone_size: -
j_call: TRBJ1-2
v_call: TRBV6-1
cdr3_aa: CASSERANYGYTF
cdr3_nt: TGTGCCAGCAGTGAAAGGGCTAACTATGGCTACACCTTC

d_call: -
clone_size: -
j_call: TRBJ1-2
v_call: TRBV5-1
cdr3_aa: CASSLVWGGNYGYTF
cdr3_nt: TGCGCCAGCAGCTTGGTCTGGGGAGGTAACTATGGCTACACCTTC

d_call: -
clone_size: -
j_call: TRBJ2-5
v_call: TRBV6-2/TRBV6-3
cdr3_aa: CASSYSTETQYF
cdr3_nt: TGTGCCAGCAGTTACTCGACAGAGACCCAGTACTTC

d_call: TRBD1
clone_size: -
j_call: TRBJ2-2
v_call: TRBV28
cdr3_aa: CASSTPGQGAGELFF
cdr3_nt: TGTGCCAGCAGTACTCCGGGACAGGGGGCCGGGGAGCTGTTTTTT

d_call: -
clone_size: -
j_call: TRBJ2-7
v_call: TRBV3-1/TRBV3-2
cdr3_aa: CASSRGHSYEQYF
cdr3_nt: TGTGCCAGCAGCCGGGGACACTCCTACGAGCAGTACTTC

d_call: TRBD2
clone_size: -
j_call: TRBJ2-1
v_call: TRBV11-2
cdr3_aa: CASSLRVAGGYNSYNEQFF
cdr3_nt: TGTGCCAGCAGCTTAAGGGTAGCGGGGGGTTATAACTCCTACAATGAGCAGTTCTTC

d_call: TRBD1
clone_size: -
j_call: TRBJ1-1
v_call: TRBV6-4
cdr3_aa: CASNPTGGGAGMNTEAFF
cdr3_nt: TGTGCCAGCAACCCGACAGGGGGAGGGGCTGGGATGAACACTGAAGCTTTCTTT

d_call: -
clone_size: -
j_call: TRBJ2-7
v_call: TRBV5-1
cdr3_aa: CASSPRTHYEQYF
cdr3_nt: TGCGCCAGCAGCCCCCGGACTCACTACGAGCAGTACTTC

d_call: -
clone_size: -
j_call: TRBJ2-7
v_call: TRBV21-1
cdr3_aa: CASNFQRPYEQYF
cdr3_nt: TGTGCCAGCAATTTCCAGCGGCCCTACGAGCAGTACTTC

d_call: -
clone_size: -
j_call: TRBJ1-2
v_call: TRBV4-3
cdr3_aa: CASSPSPGYGYTF
cdr3_nt: TGCGCCAGCAGCCCCTCCCCGGGCTATGGCTACACCTTC

d_call: -
clone_size: -
j_call: TRBJ1-1
v_call: TRBV9
cdr3_aa: CASSLISIRGLDTEAFF
cdr3_nt: TGTGCCAGCAGCCTTATCTCCATTAGGGGTTTGGACACTGAAGCTTTCTTT

d_call: -
clone_size: -
j_call: TRBJ1-1
v_call: TRBV19
cdr3_aa: CASSIQARTATEAFF
cdr3_nt: TGTGCCAGTAGTATTCAAGCCAGGACAGCGACTGAAGCTTTCTTT

d_call: -
clone_size: -
j_call: TRBJ2-5
v_call: TRBV28
cdr3_aa: CASSLTGGRKKTQYF
cdr3_nt: TGTGCCAGCAGTTTAACCGGCGGCCGCAAAAAGACCCAGTACTTC

d_call: -
clone_size: once
j_call: TRBJ2-3
v_call: TRBV14
cdr3_aa: CASSHGAWTASTDTQYF
cdr3_nt: TGTGCCAGCAGCCATGGAGCGTGGACGGCTAGCACAGATACGCAGTATTTT

d_call: -
clone_size: -
j_call: TRBJ1-6
v_call: TRBV27
cdr3_aa: CASSFWDRYNSPLHF
cdr3_nt: TGTGCCAGCAGTTTTTGGGACCGATATAATTCACCCCTCCACTTT

d_call: TRBD2
clone_size: few
j_call: TRBJ2-2
v_call: TRBV6-2/TRBV6-3
cdr3_aa: CASSFTSGGLLNTGELFF
cdr3_nt: TGTGCCAGCAGCTTCACTAGCGGGGGGCTATTGAACACCGGGGAGCTGTTTTTT

d_call: TRBD1
clone_size: -
j_call: TRBJ2-7
v_call: TRBV14
cdr3_aa: CASSHLTGGEKQYF
cdr3_nt: TGTGCCAGCAGCCACTTGACAGGGGGCGAGAAGCAGTACTTC

d_call: TRBD1
clone_size: -
j_call: TRBJ2-7
v_call: TRBV3-1/TRBV3-2
cdr3_aa: CASSQVMRQGYEQYF
cdr3_nt: TGTGCCAGCAGCCAAGTTATGAGACAGGGTTACGAGCAGTACTTC

d_call: TRBD2
clone_size: once
j_call: TRBJ2-5
v_call: TRBV5-1
cdr3_aa: CASSSTSGGPFETQYF
cdr3_nt: TGCGCCAGCAGCAGCACTAGCGGGGGACCCTTTGAGACCCAGTACTTC

d_call: -
clone_size: -
j_call: TRBJ2-2
v_call: TRBV28
cdr3_aa: CASSLGGYTGELFF
cdr3_nt: TGTGCCAGCAGTTTAGGGGGGTACACCGGGGAGCTGTTTTTT

d_call: -
clone_size: few
j_call: TRBJ1-1
v_call: TRBV5-4
cdr3_aa: CASSLAGAVTEAFF
cdr3_nt: TGTGCCAGCAGCTTGGCCGGGGCGGTAACTGAAGCTTTCTTT

d_call: TRBD1
clone_size: -
j_call: TRBJ1-2
v_call: TRBV6-1
cdr3_aa: CASSEGQGANYGYTF
cdr3_nt: TGTGCCAGCAGTGAAGGACAGGGGGCCAACTATGGCTACACCTTC

d_call: -
clone_size: -
j_call: TRBJ2-7
v_call: TRBV3-1/TRBV3-2
cdr3_aa: CASSQLVTAEQYF
cdr3_nt: TGTGCCAGCAGCCAGTTAGTTACGGCCGAGCAGTACTTC

d_call: TRBD2
clone_size: -
j_call: TRBJ2-2
v_call: TRBV10-3
cdr3_aa: CAISRPTSGRSGELFF
cdr3_nt: TGTGCCATCAGTCGCCCAACTAGCGGGAGGTCCGGGGAGCTGTTTTTT

d_call: TRBD2
clone_size: -
j_call: TRBJ2-3
v_call: TRBV5-4
cdr3_aa: CASSPLAGGSTDTQYF
cdr3_nt: TGTGCCAGCAGCCCCCTAGCGGGGGGCTCCACAGATACGCAGTATTTT

d_call: -
clone_size: -
j_call: TRBJ1-5
v_call: TRBV30
cdr3_aa: CAWSRTGRGGNQPQHF
cdr3_nt: TGTGCCTGGAGTAGAACAGGGCGGGGTGGCAATCAGCCCCAGCATTTT